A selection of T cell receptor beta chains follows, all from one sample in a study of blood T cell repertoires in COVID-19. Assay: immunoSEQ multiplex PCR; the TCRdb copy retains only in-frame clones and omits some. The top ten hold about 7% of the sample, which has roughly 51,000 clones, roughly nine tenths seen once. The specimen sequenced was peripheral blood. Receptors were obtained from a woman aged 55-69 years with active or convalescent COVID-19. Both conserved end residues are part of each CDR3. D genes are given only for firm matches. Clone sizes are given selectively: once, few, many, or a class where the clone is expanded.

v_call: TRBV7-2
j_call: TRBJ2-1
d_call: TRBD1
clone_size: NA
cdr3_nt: TGTGCCAGCAGCGTGGGACAGGGGGACAATGAGCAGTTCTTC
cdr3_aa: CASSVGQGDNEQFF

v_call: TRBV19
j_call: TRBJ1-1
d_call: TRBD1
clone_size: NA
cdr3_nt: TGTGCCGCCCGGACAGGGCTTGGAGAAGCTTTCTTT
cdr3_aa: CAARTGLGEAFF

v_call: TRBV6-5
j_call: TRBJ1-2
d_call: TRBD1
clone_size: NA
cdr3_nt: TGTGCCAGCATCCGGACAGGGACCAACTATGGCTACACCTTC
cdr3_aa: CASIRTGTNYGYTF

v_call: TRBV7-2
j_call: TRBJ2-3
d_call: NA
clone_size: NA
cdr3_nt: TGTGCCAGCAGCTTAGAACAGAGGGGCACAGATACGCAGTATTTT
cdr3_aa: CASSLEQRGTDTQYF

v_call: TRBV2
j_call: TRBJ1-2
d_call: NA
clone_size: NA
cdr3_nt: TGTGCCAGCACAGGGGACAATGGCTACACCTTC
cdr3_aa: CASTGDNGYTF

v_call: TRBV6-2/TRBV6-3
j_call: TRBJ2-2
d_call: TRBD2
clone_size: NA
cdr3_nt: TGTGCCAGCAGTTGGGGGGGAGTGGGTCTCGGGGAGCTGTTTTTT
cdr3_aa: CASSWGGVGLGELFF

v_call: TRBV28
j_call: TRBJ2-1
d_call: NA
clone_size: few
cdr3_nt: TGTGCCAGCAGTCCTTTGGGTGGACAATACAATGAGCAGTTCTTC
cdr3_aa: CASSPLGGQYNEQFF

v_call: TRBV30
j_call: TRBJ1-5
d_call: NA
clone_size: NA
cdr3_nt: TGTGCCTGGAGTCCGGGCAATCAGCCCCAGCATTTT
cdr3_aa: CAWSPGNQPQHF

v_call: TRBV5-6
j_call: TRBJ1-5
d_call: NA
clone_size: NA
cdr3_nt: TGTGCCAGCAGCTTGGGGGTGAGGAATCAGCCCCAGCATTTT
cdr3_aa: CASSLGVRNQPQHF

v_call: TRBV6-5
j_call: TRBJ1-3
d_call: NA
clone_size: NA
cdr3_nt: TGTGCCAGCAGTTACTCGAGTCTGGGGCGAAACACCATATATTTT
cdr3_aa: CASSYSSLGRNTIYF

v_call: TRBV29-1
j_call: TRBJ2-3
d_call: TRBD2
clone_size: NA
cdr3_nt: TGCAGCGTTGACGGAACTAGCGGGGGGGGTGCAGATACGCAGTATTTT
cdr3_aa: CSVDGTSGGGADTQYF

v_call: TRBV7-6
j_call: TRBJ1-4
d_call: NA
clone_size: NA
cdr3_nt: TGTGCCAGCAGCTTAGGAGGAACACGGCGGGACGAAAAACTGTTTTTT
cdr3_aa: CASSLGGTRRDEKLFF

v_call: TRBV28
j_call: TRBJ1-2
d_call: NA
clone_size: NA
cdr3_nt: TGTGCCAGCAGTTTTACAGACCTCTATGGCTACACCTTC
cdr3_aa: CASSFTDLYGYTF

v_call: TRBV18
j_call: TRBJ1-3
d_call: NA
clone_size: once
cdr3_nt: TGTGCCAGCTCACCTCCGGCTCAAGGAGCTAGAAACACCATATATTTT
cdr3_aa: CASSPPAQGARNTIYF

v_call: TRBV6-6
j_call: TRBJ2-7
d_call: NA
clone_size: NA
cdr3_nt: TGTGCCAGCAAGGCGGGGGCAGGTATAGGATACGAGCAGTACTTC
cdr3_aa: CASKAGAGIGYEQYF

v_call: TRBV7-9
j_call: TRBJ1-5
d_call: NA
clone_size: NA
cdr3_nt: TGTGCCAGCAGCTTAGCGACAGCGGGCAGTCAGCCCCAGCATTTT
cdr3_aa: CASSLATAGSQPQHF

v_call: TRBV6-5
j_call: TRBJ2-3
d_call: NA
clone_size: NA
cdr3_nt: TGTGCCATCTGTAGGGGACTCTCTTTCACAGATACGCAGTATTTT
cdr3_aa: CAICRGLSFTDTQYF

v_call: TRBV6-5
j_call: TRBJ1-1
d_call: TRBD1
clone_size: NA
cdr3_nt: TGTGCCAGCAGTACGACAGGGGGGGACACTGAAGCTTTCTTT
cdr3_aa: CASSTTGGDTEAFF

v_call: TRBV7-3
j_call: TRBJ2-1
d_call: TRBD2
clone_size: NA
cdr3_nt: TGTGCCAGCAGCCCTCAGCGGGAGAGCTCCTACAATGAGCAGTTCTTC
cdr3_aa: CASSPQRESSYNEQFF

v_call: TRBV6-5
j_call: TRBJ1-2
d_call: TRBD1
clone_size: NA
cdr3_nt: TGTGCCAGCAGGAGGGACAGGGGAGCTAACTATGGCTACACCTTC
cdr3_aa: CASRRDRGANYGYTF

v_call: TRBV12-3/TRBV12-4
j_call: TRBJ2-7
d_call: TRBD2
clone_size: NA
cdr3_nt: TGTGCCAGCAGTTTTAGCGGGAGCTACGAGCAGTACTTC
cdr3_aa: CASSFSGSYEQYF

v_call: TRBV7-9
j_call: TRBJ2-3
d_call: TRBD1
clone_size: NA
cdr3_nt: TGTGCCAGCAGCATGGACAGGGGGACAGATACGCAGTATTTT
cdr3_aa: CASSMDRGTDTQYF